A single sample gave rise to the 30 T cell receptor beta chains below, sequenced in a study of identical twins. TCRdb ran MiXCR on the 5' RACE reads and lists one entry per CDR3 protein. The data show 400,000 to 600,000 distinct CDR3 sequences, approximately 20% seen once. In addition, the sample was reused for a study of yellow fever vaccine responses in identical twins.

The sequencing input was CD4+ T cells sorted from blood. Source of these receptors: a woman aged 18-29 years in good health.

This clonotype occurred a few times. This chain links TRBV28 with TRBJ2-3; TRBD2 matches 9 bases. The CDR3 loop spans 17 amino acids. The V gene's germline CDR1 is MDHEN and CDR2 SYDVKM. V gave up 6 bases and J gave up 6 bases; unmatched junction bases: 16. The CDR3 DNA is TGTGCCAGCAGCCCCGGTAGTGCGGGGGGGCCAGGTGATACGCAGTATTTT. This gives the protein CASSPGSAGGPGDTQYF.

A few counts support this clonotype. The chain uses TRBV24-1 and TRBJ2-5; D not resolved. There are 16 residues in the CDR3. Looked up from germline, CDR1 is KGHDR and CDR2 is SFDVKD. Trimming pared 5 bases from V and 4 bases from J, leaving 19 bases between. The CDR3 loop is CATSGPSGVTGETQYF. The CDR3 nucleotides are TGTGCCACCAGTGGCCCATCTGGGGTTACGGGAGAGACCCAGTACTTC.

There are many counts of this clonotype. V is TRBV12-3 or TRBV12-4 and J is TRBJ2-3, with 7 bases identical to TRBD2. V was clipped by 3 bases and J by 8 bases; unmatched bases: 8. This CDR3 region has 14 residues. The CDR3 sequence is CASSFYAGAVTQYF. The DNA for the CDR3 is TGTGCCAGCAGTTTTTATGCGGGAGCGGTTACGCAGTATTTT.

This clonotype was seen at least ten times. The chain combines TRBV7-2 with TRBJ2-2; D is unresolved. Deletions cut 6 bases from V and 2 bases from J, with 1 base between. From germline, CDR1 is SGHTA and CDR2 FQGNSA. The CDR3 totals 11 residues. The CDR3 DNA reads TGTGCCAGCAGAAACACCGGGGAGCTGTTTTTT. This codes for CASRNTGELFF.

The rearrangement uses TRBV28 and TRBJ1-6; no reliable D call. V lost 4 bases and J 4 bases, leaving 11 bases between the germline ends. Germline V gives CDR1 MDHEN, CDR2 SYDVKM. CDR3 length: 15 residues. CDR3 coding DNA: TGTGCCAGCAGTTCGATCCTCACTTATAATTCACCCCTCCACTTT. It translates to CASSSILTYNSPLHF.

This sequence joins TRBV11-2 and TRBJ2-7, with TRBD1 matching 10 bases. Trimming at V came to 1 base and at J to 5 bases, leaving 11 bases not matched to a gene. Germline CDR1 SGHAT, CDR2 FQNNGV. The CDR3 covers 17 residues. CDR3 amino acids: CASSLGLPGQGNHEQYF. In DNA form, the CDR3 reads TGTGCCAGCAGCTTAGGACTCCCGGGACAGGGGAACCACGAGCAGTACTTC.

In this sample, this clonotype turned up many times. The chain uses TRBV20-1 and TRBJ1-5; TRBD1 matches 8 bases. Trimming removed 6 bases from V and 4 bases from J; junction bases left unmatched: 5. CDR1 DFQATT and CDR2 SNEGSKA come from the germline V gene (reference sequence). The CDR3 length is 13 residues. The CDR3 coding sequence is TGCAGTGCCCGCACAGGGGGAAATCAGCCCCAGCATTTT. Amino acids: CSARTGGNQPQHF.

The V call is TRBV20-1, the J call TRBJ2-7; D gene unclear. This CDR3 is 11 amino acids long. Germline V gene sequence: CDR1 DFQATT, CDR2 SNEGSKA (reference sequence). V was pared by 3 bases and J by 5 bases, with 8 bases between. The CDR3 DNA follows: TGCAGTGCTAGGCAAGGGAACGAGCAGTACTTC. This translates into CSARQGNEQYF.

Only a few counts were recorded for this clonotype. V gene TRBV5-1 combines with J gene TRBJ2-3; 7 positions match TRBD2. Germline V gene lookup returns CDR1 SGHRS and CDR2 YFSETQ. The CDR3 has 14 amino acids. After removal of 4 bases from V and 5 bases from J, the junction contained 7 bases not matched to a gene. This CDR3 is CASSLGEGRDTQYF. The CDR3 DNA sequence: TGCGCCAGCAGCCTTGGGGAGGGGAGAGATACGCAGTATTTT.

The chain uses TRBV7-8 and TRBJ2-3; D is undetermined. Trimming cost V 6 bases and J 6 bases, with 13 bases left between them. In germline, CDR1 is SGHVS, CDR2 FQNEAQ. The CDR3 sequence is 13 residues long. The CDR3 loop is CASSFTLADTQYF. The CDR3 coding sequence is TGTGCCAGCAGTTTCACTCTGGCGGATACGCAGTATTTT.

This clonotype was seen only a few times. This sequence joins TRBV13 and TRBJ2-1; D is tentatively TRBD1 or TRBD2 (5 bases each). This CDR3 has 15 residues. V lost 3 bases to trimming and J lost 4 bases, with 13 bases between them. Germline assignment: CDR1 PRHDT and CDR2 FYEKMQ (reference sequence). For the CDR3, the DNA is TGTGCCAGCAGCTTGGGGACCATAAAGTACAATGAGCAGTTCTTC. Translating it yields CASSLGTIKYNEQFF.

The V gene is TRBV5-1, the J gene TRBJ2-5; TRBD2 is a possible D gene (6 bases). Between the trimmed V and J ends, which lost 5 bases and 4 bases, there was a span of 12 bases. The CDR3 extends over 13 amino acids. Germline CDR1 SGHRS, CDR2 YFSETQ. Written as DNA, the CDR3 is TGCGCCAGCAGTCGGGACTTGGGAGAGACCCAGTACTTC. Translated: CASSRDLGETQYF.

This clonotype turned up a few times. The chain has TRBV11-2 and TRBJ2-1, with TRBD2 identical over 12 bases. Trimming at V came to 4 bases and at J to 3 bases, leaving 16 bases not matched to a gene. The germline CDR1 and CDR2 sequences are SGHAT and FQNNGV. CDR3 length: 20 residues. The CDR3 bases are TGTGCCAGCAGCTCACCTGACGGTCTAGCGGGAGGGGGGAACTACAATGAGCAGTTCTTC. Protein: CASSSPDGLAGGGNYNEQFF.

This clonotype showed up just a few times. The chain couples TRBV5-1 to TRBJ2-7; TRBD1 is a possible D gene (6 bases). Germline CDR1 SGHRS, CDR2 YFSETQ. The CDR3 consists of 18 residues. The ends were cut back, 0 bases at V and 0 bases at J, with 19 bases in the middle. The CDR3 bases are TGCGCCAGCAGCTTGGTACCCGCCGGGACAAAATCCTCCTACGAGCAGTACTTC. The encoded protein is CASSLVPAGTKSSYEQYF.

This clonotype was seen more than once but under ten times. In DNA form, the CDR3 reads TGTGCCAGCAGCCCCCTGCACAGGGGGATGAACACTGAAGCTTTCTTT. Protein: CASSPLHRGMNTEAFF. The rearrangement uses TRBV3-1 and TRBJ1-1; 8 bases are a match to TRBD1. This CDR3 is 16 amino acids long. V was clipped by 4 bases and J by 0 bases; unmatched bases: 7. Germline values: CDR1 LGHDT, CDR2 YNNKEL (reference sequence).

The table lists this clonotype with a few counts. This chain uses TRBV29-1 with TRBJ2-1, with 12 nucleotides matching TRBD2. The CDR3 extends over 17 amino acids. Germline V gene sequence: CDR1 SQVTM, CDR2 ANQGSEA. V dropped 4 bases and J dropped 1; count of bases not matched to a gene: 8. CDR3 DNA: TGCAGCGTTGTGTCTAGCGGGGGGGCCTCATCCTACAATGAGCAGTTCTTC. Its protein product is CSVVSSGGASSYNEQFF.

This clonotype appeared a few times. The genes are TRBV6-1 and TRBJ2-7, with unresolved D. Trimming shortened V by 7 bases and J by 2 bases, and 15 bases separated the two germline ends. The CDR3 totals 14 residues. From germline, CDR1 is MNHNS and CDR2 SASEGT. The CDR3 DNA follows: TGTGCCAGCAAAAGGAACGACGGAACCTACGAGCAGTACGTC. Translating gives CASKRNDGTYEQYV.

This clonotype was observed a handful of times. The rearrangement uses TRBV12-5 and TRBJ2-1; D may be TRBD1 or TRBD2 (5 bases each). Germline lookup yields CDR1 LGHNT and CDR2 FRNRAP. The CDR3 is 15 amino acids. Trimming stripped 1 base from V and 0 bases from J, with 7 bases between. CDR3 residues: CASGLAGSSYNEQFF. The DNA for the CDR3 is TGTGCTAGTGGTTTGGCAGGGAGCTCCTACAATGAGCAGTTCTTC.

In DNA form, the CDR3 reads TGTGCCAGCAGTCAGACAGGGGGCGGGGCCTACGAGCAGTACTTC. It specifies CASSQTGGGAYEQYF. The chain couples TRBV27 to TRBJ2-7; 10 bases line up with TRBD1. The trim removed 5 bases at V and 2 bases at J, leaving 6 bases unmatched. The CDR3 has 15 residues. Germline values: CDR1 MNHEY, CDR2 SMNVEV (reference sequence).

This sequence joins TRBV7-9 and TRBJ1-6; 7 bases are shared with TRBD1. Germline CDR1 SEHNR, CDR2 FQNEAQ (reference sequence). V shed 4 bases and J 7 bases; nucleotides not matched to a gene: 7. CDR3 length equals 15 residues. CDR3 residues: CASSYRGVVNSPLHF. CDR3 DNA sequence: TGTGCCAGCAGCTACAGGGGTGTAGTCAATTCACCCCTCCACTTT.

J is TRBJ1-1 and V is TRBV11-2, with D unclear. This CDR3 is 13 amino acids long. Trimming cost V 1 base and J 3 bases, with 6 bases left between them. Germline V gene lookup returns CDR1 SGHAT and CDR2 FQNNGV. This CDR3 is CASSLVTDTEAFF. CDR3 nucleotides: TGTGCCAGCAGCTTAGTAACAGACACTGAAGCTTTCTTT. The whole variable domain, filled in from reference TRBV11-2 and TRBJ1-1, reads EAGVAQSPRYKIIEKRQSVAFWCNPISGHATLYWYQQILGQGPKLLIQFQNNGVVDDSQLPKDRFSAERLKGVDSTLKIQPAKLEDSAVYLCASSLVTDTEAFFGQGTRLTVV.

V is TRBV24-1 and J is TRBJ2-1, with unresolved D. This CDR3 comprises 16 residues. The germline CDR1 and CDR2 sequences are KGHDR and SFDVKD. The V end lost 7 bases, the J end lost 6 bases, and 21 bases lay between the germline ends. This CDR3 is CATSPHLRVGGNEQFF. The CDR3 DNA follows: TGTGCCACCAGCCCTCATCTACGTGTGGGTGGCAATGAGCAGTTCTTC.

The V gene is TRBV27, the J gene TRBJ1-2; no firm D call. CDR3 size: 14 residues. V lost 7 bases, J lost 2 bases, and 14 bases lay in between. Germline CDR1 is MNHEY and CDR2 is SMNVEV (reference sequence). This chain's CDR3 is CASTRLGENYGYTF. CDR3 nucleotides: TGTGCCAGCACCCGGCTTGGGGAGAACTATGGCTACACCTTC.

The gene calls are TRBV5-1 and TRBJ2-4; TRBD2 agrees at 9 bases. Germline CDR1 is SGHRS and CDR2 is YFSETQ. CDR3 length: 15 amino acids. The V segment lost 4 bases and the J segment 7 bases; nucleotides outside the gene matches: 9. CDR3 coding DNA: TGCGCCAGCAGCGAACAGGCGGGAGGGGTCAACATTCAGTACTTC. This encodes CASSEQAGGVNIQYF.

The chain joins TRBV19 to TRBJ1-5; D ambiguous. The CDR3 totals 14 residues. CDR1 and CDR2 (germline): LNHDA, SQIVND (reference sequence). Deletions cut 0 bases from V and 6 bases from J, with 9 bases between. The CDR3 loop is CASSIENEGQPQHF. The CDR3 bases are TGTGCCAGTAGTATAGAGAATGAAGGTCAGCCCCAGCATTTT.

This clonotype was seen a handful of times. The rearrangement joins TRBV6-1 to TRBJ1-6; 9 nucleotides align to TRBD1. CDR1 and CDR2 from the germline V gene are MNHNS and SASEGT. Trimming removed 5 bases from V and 8 bases from J; junction bases left unmatched: 4. The CDR3 length is 14 residues. CDR3 in amino acids: CASSRDRVYSPLHF. The CDR3 nucleotides are TGTGCCAGCAGTCGGGACAGGGTATATTCACCCCTCCACTTT.

The table lists this clonotype with a few counts. The rearrangement links TRBV5-6 to TRBJ2-7; possibly TRBD2 for D (6 bases). This CDR3 is 13 amino acids long. The germline V gene has CDR1 SGHDT and CDR2 YYEEEE. Between the trimmed V and J ends, which lost 0 bases and 5 bases, there was a span of 9 bases. The CDR3 protein is CASSLAGGHEQYF. The CDR3 DNA follows: TGTGCCAGCAGCTTGGCCGGGGGTCACGAGCAGTACTTC.

There are a few counts of this clonotype. The J gene is TRBJ2-1, the V gene TRBV5-1; the D gene is possibly TRBD1 (6 bases). Germline V lookup: CDR1 SGHRS, CDR2 YFSETQ. V gave up 0 bases and J gave up 11 bases, with 15 bases separating them. The CDR3 is made up of 14 amino acids. The CDR3 protein is CASSLAFIGTKQFF. The CDR3 DNA sequence: TGCGCCAGCAGCTTGGCGTTTATCGGGACAAAGCAGTTCTTC.

This clonotype was recorded many times. The rearrangement links TRBV7-9 to TRBJ2-3, with D possibly TRBD2 on 5 matching bases. There are 12 residues in the CDR3. From germline, CDR1 is SEHNR and CDR2 FQNEAQ (reference sequence). The V gene lost 3 bases and the J gene lost 5 bases, with 6 bases spanning the gap. The CDR3 reads CASSFSEDTQYF. In nucleotides, the CDR3 is TGTGCCAGCAGCTTTAGCGAAGATACGCAGTATTTT.

This clonotype was recorded a few times. The chain links TRBV28 to TRBJ2-1; TRBD1 or TRBD2 may be the D gene (5 bases each). Germline CDR1 and CDR2: MDHEN and SYDVKM. This CDR3 has 16 residues. Trimming took off 7 bases at V and 0 bases at J, with 16 bases between the two ends. In DNA form, the CDR3 reads TGTGCCAGCATGACTTTTCCGGGGCCCTCCTACAATGAGCAGTTCTTC. This codes for CASMTFPGPSYNEQFF.